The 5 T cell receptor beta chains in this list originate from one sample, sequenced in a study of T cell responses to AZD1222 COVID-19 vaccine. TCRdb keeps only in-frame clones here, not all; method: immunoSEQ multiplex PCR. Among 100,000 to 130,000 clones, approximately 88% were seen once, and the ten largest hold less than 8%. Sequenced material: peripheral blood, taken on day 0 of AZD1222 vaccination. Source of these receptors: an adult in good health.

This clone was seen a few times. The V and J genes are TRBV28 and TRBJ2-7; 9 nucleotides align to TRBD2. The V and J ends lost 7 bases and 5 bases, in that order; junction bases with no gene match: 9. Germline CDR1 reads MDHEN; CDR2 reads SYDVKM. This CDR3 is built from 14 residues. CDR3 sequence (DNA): TGTGCCAGCAAGGGGCGGGAGGGCCCGGACGAGCAGTACTTC. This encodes CASKGREGPDEQYF.

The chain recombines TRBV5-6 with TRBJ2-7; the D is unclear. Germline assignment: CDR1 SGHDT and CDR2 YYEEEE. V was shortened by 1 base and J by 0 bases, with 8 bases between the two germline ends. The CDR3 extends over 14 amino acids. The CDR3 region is CASSLSGSSYEQYF. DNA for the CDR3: TGTGCCAGCAGCTTGTCCGGAAGCTCCTACGAGCAGTACTTC.

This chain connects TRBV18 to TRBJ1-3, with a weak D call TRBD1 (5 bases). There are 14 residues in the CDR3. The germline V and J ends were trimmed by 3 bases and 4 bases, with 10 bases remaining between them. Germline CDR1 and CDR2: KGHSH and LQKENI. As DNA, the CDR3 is TGTGCCAGCTCACCCAGCCAGGGAGGAAACACCATATATTTT. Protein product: CASSPSQGGNTIYF.

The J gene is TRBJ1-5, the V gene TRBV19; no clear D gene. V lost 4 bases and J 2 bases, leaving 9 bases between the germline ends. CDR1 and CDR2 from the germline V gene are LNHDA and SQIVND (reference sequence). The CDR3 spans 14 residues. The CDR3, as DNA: TGTGCCAGTAGTACAGTAGGCGGCAATCAGCCCCAGCATTTT. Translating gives CASSTVGGNQPQHF.

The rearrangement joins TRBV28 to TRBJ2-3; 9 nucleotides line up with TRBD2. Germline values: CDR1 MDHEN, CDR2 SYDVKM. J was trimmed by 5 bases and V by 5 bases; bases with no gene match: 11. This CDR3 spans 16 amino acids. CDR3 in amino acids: CASSLPGLAPGDTQYF. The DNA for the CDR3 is TGTGCCAGCAGTCTCCCGGGACTAGCTCCTGGAGATACGCAGTATTTT.